The 5 T cell receptor beta chains below all came from one sample that was sequenced in a study of T-cell memory formation after mild COVID-19. Each CDR3 protein gets one entry after TCRdb re-called the 5' RACE reads with MiXCR. The repertoire holds more than 250,000 distinct CDR3 sequences, with 15% to 20% as singletons. Sequencing input: PBMCs or a T cell subset sorted from them (not recorded which). These receptors were obtained from a young man who had mild COVID-19 (a few samples of this study predate the infection). Cell type and time point are not known.

This clonotype has ten or more counts. This CDR3 is CASSLPGLGMNTEAFF. In DNA form, the CDR3 reads TGTGCCAGCAGCTTACCTGGGCTGGGCATGAACACTGAAGCTTTCTTT. The chain joins TRBV7-9 to TRBJ1-1; D is undetermined. The germline CDR1 and CDR2 sequences are SEHNR and FQNEAQ (reference sequence). Trimming removed 2 bases from V and 0 bases from J, with 13 bases in between. This CDR3 has 16 residues.

In this sample, this clonotype turned up many times. In DNA, the CDR3 is TGTGCCAGCAGGGATCGGACTAGCGGGGGGGCTTCACGAGATACGCAGTATTTT. Translation gives CASRDRTSGGASRDTQYF. The chain couples TRBV2 to TRBJ2-3, with 15 bases matching TRBD2. The CDR3 is 18 amino acids. Looked up from germline, CDR1 is SNHLY and CDR2 is FYNNEI. J lost 5 bases, V lost 6 bases, and 12 bases had no gene match.

This clonotype has ten or more counts. J is TRBJ2-5 and V is TRBV9; 9 bases are shared with TRBD2. V shed 3 bases, J shed 5 bases, and the junction held 8 bases outside the gene matches. Germline V gene lookup returns CDR1 SGDLS and CDR2 YYNGEE. This CDR3 contains 15 residues. CDR3 in amino acids: CASSAGLAGDETQYF. The DNA for the CDR3 is TGTGCCAGCAGCGCGGGTTTAGCGGGGGATGAGACCCAGTACTTC.

This clonotype was detected only a few times. The gene calls are TRBV2 and TRBJ2-7; D remains unclear. V was shortened by 2 bases and J by 3 bases, with 5 bases between the two germline ends. CDR3 length equals 12 residues. Germline CDR1 and CDR2: SNHLY and FYNNEI. The CDR3 DNA sequence: TGTGCCAGCAGTGAACGTGGCTACGAGCAGTACTTC. Translated: CASSERGYEQYF.

This clonotype was detected ten times or more. The CDR3 coding sequence is TGTGCCAGCAGCTTAGTAGCGGGGGGTAGCACAGATACGCAGTATTTT. This encodes CASSLVAGGSTDTQYF. This chain joins TRBV7-6 and TRBJ2-3, with 10 bases that match TRBD2. The CDR3 consists of 16 residues. J was trimmed by 0 bases and V by 1 base; bases with no gene match: 1. The germline CDR1 and CDR2 sequences are SGHVS and FNYEAQ.